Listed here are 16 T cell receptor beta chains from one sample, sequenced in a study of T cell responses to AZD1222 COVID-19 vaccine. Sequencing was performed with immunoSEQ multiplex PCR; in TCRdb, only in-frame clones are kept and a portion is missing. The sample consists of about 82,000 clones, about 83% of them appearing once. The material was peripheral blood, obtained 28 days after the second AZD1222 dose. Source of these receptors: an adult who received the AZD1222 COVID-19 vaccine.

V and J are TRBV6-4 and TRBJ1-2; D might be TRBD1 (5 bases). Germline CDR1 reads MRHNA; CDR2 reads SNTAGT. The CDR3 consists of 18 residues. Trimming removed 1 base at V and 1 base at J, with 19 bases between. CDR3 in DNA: TGTGCCAGCAGTGACTGCTTGGGGCAGCCAAGAGGTAACTATGGCTACACCTTC. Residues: CASSDCLGQPRGNYGYTF.

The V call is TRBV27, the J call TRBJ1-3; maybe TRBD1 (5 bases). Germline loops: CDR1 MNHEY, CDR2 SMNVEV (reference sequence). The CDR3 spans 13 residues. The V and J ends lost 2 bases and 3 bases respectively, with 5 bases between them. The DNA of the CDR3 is TGTGCCAGCAGTTTACAGGGTGGAAACACCATATATTTT. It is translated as CASSLQGGNTIYF.

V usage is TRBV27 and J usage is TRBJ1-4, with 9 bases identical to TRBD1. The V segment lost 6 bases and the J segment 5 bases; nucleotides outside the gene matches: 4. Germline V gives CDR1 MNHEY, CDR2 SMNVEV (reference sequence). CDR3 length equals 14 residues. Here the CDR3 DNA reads TGTGCCAGCAGAGGGACAGGGCGGAATGAAAAACTGTTTTTT. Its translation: CASRGTGRNEKLFF.

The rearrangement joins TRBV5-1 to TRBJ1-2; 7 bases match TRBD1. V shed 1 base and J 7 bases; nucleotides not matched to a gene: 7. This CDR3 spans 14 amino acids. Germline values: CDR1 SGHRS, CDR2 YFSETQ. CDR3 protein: CASSLSRDSLGYTF. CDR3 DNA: TGCGCCAGCAGCTTGTCGCGGGACAGTCTTGGCTACACCTTC.

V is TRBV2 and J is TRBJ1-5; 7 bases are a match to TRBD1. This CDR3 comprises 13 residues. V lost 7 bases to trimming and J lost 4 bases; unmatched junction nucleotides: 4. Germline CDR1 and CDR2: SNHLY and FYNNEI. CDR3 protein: CASIGDRNQPQHF. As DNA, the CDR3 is TGTGCCAGCATTGGGGACAGAAATCAGCCCCAGCATTTT.

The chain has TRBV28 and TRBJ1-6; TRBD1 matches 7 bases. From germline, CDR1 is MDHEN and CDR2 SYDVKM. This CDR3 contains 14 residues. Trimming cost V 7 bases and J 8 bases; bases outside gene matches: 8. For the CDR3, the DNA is TGTGCCAGCACCTTAACAGGGGAATATTCACCCCTCCACTTT. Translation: CASTLTGEYSPLHF.

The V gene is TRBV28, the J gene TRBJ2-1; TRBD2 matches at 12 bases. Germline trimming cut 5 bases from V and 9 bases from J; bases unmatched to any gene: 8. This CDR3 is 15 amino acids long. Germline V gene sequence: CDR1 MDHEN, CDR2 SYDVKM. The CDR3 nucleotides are TGTGCCAGCAGTGGACTAGCGGGATCCCCCGGTGAGCAGTTCTTC. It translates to CASSGLAGSPGEQFF.

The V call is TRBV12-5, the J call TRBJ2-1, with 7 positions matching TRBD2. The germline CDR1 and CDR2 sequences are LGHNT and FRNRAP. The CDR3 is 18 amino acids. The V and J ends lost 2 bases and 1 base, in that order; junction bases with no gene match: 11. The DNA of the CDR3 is TGTGCTAGTGGTTTGTGGCGGGAGTTTACCCAATCCTACAATGAGCAGTTCTTC. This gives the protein CASGLWREFTQSYNEQFF.

This CDR3 reads CASSTDRTLMAKNIQYF. CDR3 bases: TGTGCCAGCAGCACGGACAGAACTCTTATGGCCAAAAACATTCAGTACTTC. V is TRBV5-5 and J is TRBJ2-4; D might be TRBD1 (6 bases). This CDR3 is built from 17 residues. CDR1 is SGHKS and CDR2 is YYEKEE in the germline V gene (reference sequence). V lost 4 bases to trimming and J lost 1 base, with 18 bases between them.

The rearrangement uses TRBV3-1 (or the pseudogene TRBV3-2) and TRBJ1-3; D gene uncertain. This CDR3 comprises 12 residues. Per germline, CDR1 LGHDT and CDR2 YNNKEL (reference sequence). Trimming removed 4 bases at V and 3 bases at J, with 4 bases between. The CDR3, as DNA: TGTGCCAGCAGCCTTGTTGGAAACACCATATATTTT. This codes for CASSLVGNTIYF.

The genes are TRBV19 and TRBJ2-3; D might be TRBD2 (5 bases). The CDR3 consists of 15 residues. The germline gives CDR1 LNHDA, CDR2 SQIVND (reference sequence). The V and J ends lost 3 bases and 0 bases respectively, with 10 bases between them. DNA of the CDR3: TGTGCCAGTAGTATCAGGCGGACTAGCACAGATACGCAGTATTTT. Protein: CASSIRRTSTDTQYF. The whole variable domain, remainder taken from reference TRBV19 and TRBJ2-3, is DGGITQSPKYLFRKEGQNVTLSCEQNLNHDAMYWYRQDPGQGLRLIYYSQIVNDFQKGDIAEGYSVSREKKESFPLTVTSAQKNPTAFYLCASSIRRTSTDTQYFGPGTRLTVL.

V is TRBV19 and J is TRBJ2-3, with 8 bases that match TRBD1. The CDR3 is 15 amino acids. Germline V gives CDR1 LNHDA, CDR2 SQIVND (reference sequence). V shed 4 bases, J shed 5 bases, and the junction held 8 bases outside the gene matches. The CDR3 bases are TGTGCCAGTAGTAGAAGCAGGGGGCCAGGAGATACGCAGTATTTT. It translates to CASSRSRGPGDTQYF.

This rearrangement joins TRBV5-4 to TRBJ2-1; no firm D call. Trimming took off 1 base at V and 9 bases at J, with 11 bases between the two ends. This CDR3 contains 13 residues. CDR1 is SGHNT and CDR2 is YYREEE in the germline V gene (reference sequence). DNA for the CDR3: TGTGCCAGCAGCTTGAATCCGGCTGCTGAGCAGTTCTTC. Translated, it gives CASSLNPAAEQFF.

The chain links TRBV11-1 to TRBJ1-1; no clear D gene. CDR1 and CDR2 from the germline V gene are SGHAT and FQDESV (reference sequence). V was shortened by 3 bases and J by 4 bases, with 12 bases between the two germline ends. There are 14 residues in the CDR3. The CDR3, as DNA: TGTGCCAGCAGCTTGCCCCGAATACCCACTGAAGCTTTCTTT. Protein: CASSLPRIPTEAFF.

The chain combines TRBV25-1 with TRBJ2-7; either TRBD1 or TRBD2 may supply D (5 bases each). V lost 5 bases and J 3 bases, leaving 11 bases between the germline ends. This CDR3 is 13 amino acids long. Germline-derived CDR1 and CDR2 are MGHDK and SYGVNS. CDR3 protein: CASSPGLLYEQYF. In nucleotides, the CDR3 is TGTGCCAGCAGTCCGGGGCTACTCTACGAGCAGTACTTC.

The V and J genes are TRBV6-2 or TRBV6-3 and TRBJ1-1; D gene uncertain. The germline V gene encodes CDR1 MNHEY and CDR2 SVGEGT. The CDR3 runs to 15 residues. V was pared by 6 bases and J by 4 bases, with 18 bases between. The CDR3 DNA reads TGTGCCAGCAGCCCCACCCCGGTCCGTAGCACTGAAGCTTTCTTT. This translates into CASSPTPVRSTEAFF.